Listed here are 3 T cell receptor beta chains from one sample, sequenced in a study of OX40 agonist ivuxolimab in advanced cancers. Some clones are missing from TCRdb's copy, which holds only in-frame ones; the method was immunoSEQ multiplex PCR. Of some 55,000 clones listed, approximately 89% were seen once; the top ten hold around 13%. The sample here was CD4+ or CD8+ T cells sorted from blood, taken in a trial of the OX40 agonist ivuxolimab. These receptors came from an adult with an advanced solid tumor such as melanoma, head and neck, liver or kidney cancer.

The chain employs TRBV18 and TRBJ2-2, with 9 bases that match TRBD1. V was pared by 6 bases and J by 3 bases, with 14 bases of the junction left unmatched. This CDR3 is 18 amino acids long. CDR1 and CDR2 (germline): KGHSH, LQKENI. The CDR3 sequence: CASSPTHYRGRDTGELFF. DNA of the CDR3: TGTGCCAGCTCCCCTACTCATTACAGGGGGCGTGACACCGGGGAGCTGTTTTTT.

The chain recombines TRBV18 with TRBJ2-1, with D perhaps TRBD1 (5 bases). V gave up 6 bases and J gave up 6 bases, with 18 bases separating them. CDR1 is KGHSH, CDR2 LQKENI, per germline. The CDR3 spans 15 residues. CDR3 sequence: CASSPPRGLINEQFF. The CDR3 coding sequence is TGTGCCAGCTCGCCCCCTAGGGGATTGATCAATGAGCAGTTCTTC.

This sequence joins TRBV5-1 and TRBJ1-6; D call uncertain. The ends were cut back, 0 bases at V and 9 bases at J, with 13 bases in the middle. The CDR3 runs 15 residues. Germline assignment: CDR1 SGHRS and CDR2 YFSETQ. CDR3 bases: TGCGCCAGCAGCTTGGAGCCCGTTCTGGGTTCACCCCTCCACTTT. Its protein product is CASSLEPVLGSPLHF.